The following is a T cell receptor (beta chain) sequence with its context. Stated time point: pretreatment peripheral blood. This table comes from immunoSEQ multiplex PCR, and its TCRdb copy is limited to in-frame clones, with some not included. The sample lists some 66,000 clones, approximately 83% seen once, with around 14% in the top ten. This sample was included in a study of PD-L1 blockade in urothelial cancer. The germline V gene has CDR1 SGHNT and CDR2 YYREEE (reference sequence). The CDR3 sequence is 14 residues long. Trimming took 2 bases from V and 6 from J, leaving 12 bases between them. The chain carries TRBV5-4 and TRBJ2-1; D ambiguous. Sequenced here: PBMCs, sampled around atezolizumab (anti-PD-L1) treatment. The sequence was obtained from a man between 60 and 70 years old with urothelial cancer. CDR3 protein: CASSLRLAGNEQFF. For the CDR3, the DNA is TGTGCCAGCAGCTTAAGGTTGGCAGGCAATGAGCAGTTCTTC.